This passage covers 24 T cell receptor beta chains from one sample sequenced in a study of graft-versus-host responses after intestinal transplantation. This table comes from immunoSEQ multiplex PCR, and its TCRdb copy is limited to in-frame clones, with some not included. Of about 93,000 clones in the sample, 85% to 95% were seen once. The antigens for these receptors are not known. Source: unstimulated CD8+ T cells sorted from spleen or lymph node cells, taken before intestinal transplant. The receptor source for this set is a human donor who received an intestinal transplant.

This chain links TRBV7-8 with TRBJ1-2; TRBD1 matches at 10 bases. The ends lost 5 bases at V and 3 bases at J; junction bases unmatched: 6. CDR1 and CDR2 from the germline V gene are SGHVS and FQNEAQ. This CDR3 comprises 15 residues. CDR3 in DNA: TGTGCCAGCAGCCCCCCGACAGGGGGCGACTATGGCTACACCTTC. This sequence encodes CASSPPTGGDYGYTF. The full variable domain, rest sourced from reference TRBV7-8 and TRBJ1-2, is GAGVSQSPRYKVAKRGQDVALRCDPISGHVSLFWYQQALGQGPEFLTYFQNEAQLDKSGLPSDRFFAERPEGSVSTLKIQRTQQEDSAVYLCASSPPTGGDYGYTFGSGTRLTVV.

The chain combines TRBV28 with TRBJ2-5; tentative D call: TRBD2 (6 bases). CDR1 and CDR2 (germline): MDHEN, SYDVKM. V was trimmed by 7 bases and J by 5 bases, leaving 17 bases between them. The CDR3 covers 14 residues. CDR3 DNA sequence: TGTGCCAGCAACCACAAACTAGCTGGGGAGACCCAGTACTTC. This codes for CASNHKLAGETQYF.

This clone has only one observation. The chain links TRBV18 to TRBJ2-1, with 12 nucleotides matching TRBD2. V dropped 3 bases and J dropped 8; count of bases not matched to a gene: 5. The germline V gene encodes CDR1 KGHSH and CDR2 LQKENI. The CDR3 totals 15 residues. CDR3 protein: CASSPGLAGLHEQFF. The CDR3 DNA sequence: TGTGCCAGCTCACCCGGACTAGCGGGATTGCATGAGCAGTTCTTC.

The chain carries TRBV19 and TRBJ1-1, with D possibly TRBD1 on 5 matching bases. The CDR3 consists of 13 residues. Germline V lookup: CDR1 LNHDA, CDR2 SQIVND (reference sequence). V lost 2 bases to trimming and J lost 4 bases, with 8 bases between them. The DNA for the CDR3 is TGTGCCAGTAGTATATTAGGGGCCACTGAAGCTTTCTTT. This encodes CASSILGATEAFF.

This sequence joins TRBV27 and TRBJ2-7; D unresolved. V dropped 11 bases and J dropped 5 bases, with 10 bases sitting between them. The CDR3 runs to 10 residues. CDR1 MNHEY and CDR2 SMNVEV come from the germline V gene (reference sequence). CDR3 sequence reads: CARDPNEQYF. The CDR3 DNA is TGTGCCCGCGATCCGAACGAGCAGTACTTC.

V and J are TRBV6-4 and TRBJ2-7; TRBD2 matches 14 bases. J gave up 5 bases and V 3 bases, and 3 bases lay outside the gene matches. CDR1 MRHNA and CDR2 SNTAGT come from the germline V gene. This CDR3 is built from 15 residues. The CDR3 sequence is CASSDGTSGSDEQYF. The CDR3 DNA reads as TGTGCCAGCAGTGATGGGACTAGCGGGAGCGACGAGCAGTACTTC.

The genes are TRBV4-1 and TRBJ1-1; D may be TRBD1 (5 bases). The V and J ends lost 1 base and 7 bases respectively, with 13 bases between them. Germline V gives CDR1 MGHRA, CDR2 YSYEKL. There are 14 residues in the CDR3. CDR3 DNA sequence: TGCGCCAGCAGCCAAGTAATAATCCAGGGTGAAGCTTTCTTT. This sequence encodes CASSQVIIQGEAFF.

The V gene is TRBV19, the J gene TRBJ1-6, with 11 positions matching TRBD1. Germline CDR1 reads LNHDA; CDR2 reads SQIVND (reference sequence). V lost 3 bases and J lost 8; bases outside the gene matches: 6. The CDR3 covers 16 residues. The CDR3 spells CASSISGTGGYSPLHF. CDR3 bases: TGTGCCAGTAGTATCTCCGGGACAGGGGGTTATTCACCCCTCCACTTT.

Details on this clone: Other DNA sequences in the sample encode the same CDR3. V usage is TRBV27 and J usage is TRBJ1-5; no clear D. V lost 3 bases to trimming and J lost 4 bases, with 7 bases between them. From germline, CDR1 is MNHEY and CDR2 SMNVEV (reference sequence). This CDR3 has 13 residues. The CDR3 region is CASSFGRNQPQHF. CDR3 coding DNA: TGTGCCAGCAGTTTCGGCAGGAATCAGCCCCAGCATTTT.

V gene TRBV27 combines with J gene TRBJ2-7; 9 nucleotides agree with TRBD2. The CDR3 has 12 residues. Germline V CDR1 and CDR2: MNHEY, SMNVEV (reference sequence). V shed 3 bases and J 6 bases; nucleotides not matched to a gene: 0. CDR3 in DNA: TGTGCCAGCAGTTTGGGACTAGCCGAGCAGTACTTC. Its protein product is CASSLGLAEQYF.

The chain employs TRBV6-5 and TRBJ2-5; tentatively, D is TRBD2 (6 bases). V was clipped by 3 bases and J by 12 bases, with 11 bases between them. There are 11 residues in the CDR3. In germline, CDR1 is MNHEY, CDR2 SVGAGI. This chain's CDR3 is CASSYGGWEYF. The CDR3 DNA reads TGTGCCAGCAGTTATGGGGGGTGGGAGTACTTC.

V usage is TRBV19 and J usage is TRBJ1-1; 11 bases map to TRBD1. The CDR3 extends over 13 amino acids. Germline V lookup: CDR1 LNHDA, CDR2 SQIVND (reference sequence). V shed 6 bases and J 4 bases; nucleotides not matched to a gene: 1. The CDR3 nucleotides are TGTGCCAGTAGCGGGACAGGGGGCACTGAAGCTTTCTTT. Protein: CASSGTGGTEAFF. The full variable domain, completed using reference TRBV19 and TRBJ1-1, is DGGITQSPKYLFRKEGQNVTLSCEQNLNHDAMYWYRQDPGQGLRLIYYSQIVNDFQKGDIAEGYSVSREKKESFPLTVTSAQKNPTAFYLCASSGTGGTEAFFGQGTRLTVV.

The chain employs TRBV5-1 and TRBJ1-2, with a possible D match to TRBD1 (6 bases). V gave up 1 base and J gave up 0 bases, with 13 bases separating them. This CDR3 region has 16 residues. The V gene's germline CDR1 is SGHRS and CDR2 YFSETQ. The CDR3 here is CASSLQGAGANYGYTF. The DNA for the CDR3 is TGCGCCAGCAGCTTGCAGGGAGCAGGGGCTAACTATGGCTACACCTTC.

The genes are TRBV15 and TRBJ2-2, with D perhaps matching TRBD1 (5 bases). CDR3 length: 15 amino acids. The ends were cut back, 5 bases at V and 1 base at J, with 11 bases in the middle. The germline V gene has CDR1 LNHNV and CDR2 YYDKDF (reference sequence). CDR3 sequence reads: CATSAIRGNTGELFF. The DNA of the CDR3 is TGTGCCACCAGCGCAATTAGGGGGAACACCGGGGAGCTGTTTTTT.

Here the CDR3 DNA reads TGTGCCAGCAGTGGGCTTAGGGGGCCCACAGATACGCAGTATTTT. Translated: CASSGLRGPTDTQYF. The rearrangement links TRBV2 to TRBJ2-3; 7 bases agree with TRBD1. CDR3 size: 15 residues. The germline V gene encodes CDR1 SNHLY and CDR2 FYNNEI. With 4 bases clipped from V and 2 bases from J, the junction kept 6 bases outside the gene matches.

This clone has just one count. This rearrangement joins TRBV7-9 to TRBJ1-4; perhaps TRBD1 as D (6 bases). This CDR3 region has 16 residues. V was cut by 0 bases and J by 5 bases, with 13 bases left in between. Germline assignment: CDR1 SEHNR and CDR2 FQNEAQ (reference sequence). The CDR3 coding sequence is TGTGCCAGCAGCTTAGCGGTTGGGGGCGCCAATGAAAAACTGTTTTTT. Protein product: CASSLAVGGANEKLFF.

The chain links TRBV4-3 to TRBJ2-7; TRBD1 might be the D (6 bases). Germline loops: CDR1 LGHNA, CDR2 YSLEER. The CDR3 consists of 16 residues. V lost 3 bases, J lost 1 base, and 16 bases lay in between. Here the CDR3 reads CASSQQAGTNSYEQYF. The DNA for the CDR3 is TGCGCCAGCAGCCAGCAGGCCGGGACAAATTCCTACGAGCAGTACTTC.

The CDR3 DNA is TGTGCCTGGAGTCCCGAGAGTCACTACGAGCAGTACTTC. Its translation: CAWSPESHYEQYF. This chain uses TRBV30 with TRBJ2-7; no firm D call. The CDR3 loop spans 13 amino acids. Trimming cost V 2 bases and J 3 bases, with 11 bases left between them. The germline V gene has CDR1 GTSNPN and CDR2 SVGIG (reference sequence).

The chain employs TRBV19 and TRBJ1-1, with TRBD1 identical over 7 bases. The V segment lost 7 bases and the J segment 8 bases; nucleotides outside the gene matches: 16. Germline assignment: CDR1 LNHDA and CDR2 SQIVND (reference sequence). The CDR3 consists of 15 residues. The CDR3 loop is CASTSGQALLKEAFF. The CDR3 DNA sequence: TGTGCCAGTACCTCCGGACAGGCCCTGCTAAAGGAAGCTTTCTTT.

The rearrangement joins TRBV27 to TRBJ1-1; TRBD1 matches at 8 bases. Germline CDR1 and CDR2: MNHEY and SMNVEV (reference sequence). This CDR3 has 14 residues. V lost 2 bases to trimming and J lost 4 bases; unmatched junction nucleotides: 3. The CDR3 DNA sequence: TGTGCCAGCAGTTTAGCAGGGGGCGTCACTGAAGCTTTCTTT. Its translation: CASSLAGGVTEAFF.

The chain recombines TRBV10-1 with TRBJ2-1, with a tentative D call TRBD2 (6 bases). The V and J ends lost 3 bases and 0 bases respectively, with 9 bases between them. CDR1 is WNHNN, CDR2 SYGVQD, per germline (reference sequence). The length of the CDR3 is 15 residues. This CDR3 is CASSEGRSSYNEQFF. CDR3 nucleotides: TGCGCCAGCAGTGAAGGGAGGAGCTCCTACAATGAGCAGTTCTTC.

This clone is a singleton in its sample. The chain has TRBV19 and TRBJ2-3; D might be TRBD2 (6 bases). V was shortened by 1 base and J by 3 bases, with 11 bases between the two germline ends. There are 15 residues in the CDR3. Germline-derived CDR1 and CDR2 are LNHDA and SQIVND (reference sequence). CDR3 protein: CASSIAGVTTDTQYF. DNA of the CDR3: TGTGCCAGTAGTATAGCGGGAGTTACGACAGATACGCAGTATTTT. The full variable domain, with the rest looked up from reference TRBV19 and TRBJ2-3, is DGGITQSPKYLFRKEGQNVTLSCEQNLNHDAMYWYRQDPGQGLRLIYYSQIVNDFQKGDIAEGYSVSREKKESFPLTVTSAQKNPTAFYLCASSIAGVTTDTQYFGPGTRLTVL.

This sequence joins TRBV28 and TRBJ2-7, with TRBD1 identical over 7 bases. The junction had 8 bases not matched to a gene; V was cut back by 10 bases and J by 2 bases. The V gene's germline CDR1 is MDHEN and CDR2 SYDVKM. The CDR3 contains 13 residues. CDR3 sequence: CATRQGSAYEQYF. The CDR3 nucleotides are TGTGCCACTAGACAGGGAAGCGCCTACGAGCAGTACTTC. The full variable domain, completed using reference TRBV28 and TRBJ2-7, is DVKVTQSSRYLVKRTGEKVFLECVQDMDHENMFWYRQDPGLGLRLIYFSYDVKMKEKGDIPEGYSVSREKKERFSLILESASTNQTSMYLCATRQGSAYEQYFGPGTRLTVT.

V gene TRBV13 combines with J gene TRBJ2-1; TRBD2 agrees at 9 bases. The CDR3 totals 15 residues. The V and J ends lost 3 bases and 7 bases, in that order; junction bases with no gene match: 7. Germline assignment: CDR1 PRHDT and CDR2 FYEKMQ (reference sequence). CDR3 sequence (DNA): TGTGCCAGCAGCTTTGGTAGCGGGAGTAAAAATGAGCAGTTCTTC. Protein product: CASSFGSGSKNEQFF.